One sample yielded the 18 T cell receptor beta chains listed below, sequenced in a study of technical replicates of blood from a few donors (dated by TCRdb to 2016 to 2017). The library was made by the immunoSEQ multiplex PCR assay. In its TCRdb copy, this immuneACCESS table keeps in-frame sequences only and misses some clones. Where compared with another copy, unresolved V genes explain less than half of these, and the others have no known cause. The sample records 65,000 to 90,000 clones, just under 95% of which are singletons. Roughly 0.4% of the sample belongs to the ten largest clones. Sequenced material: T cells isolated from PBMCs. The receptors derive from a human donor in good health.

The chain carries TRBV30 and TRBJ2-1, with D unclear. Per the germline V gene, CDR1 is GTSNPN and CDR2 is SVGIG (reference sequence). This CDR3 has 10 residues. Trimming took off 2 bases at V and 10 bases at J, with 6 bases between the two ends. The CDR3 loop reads CAWSQAEQFF. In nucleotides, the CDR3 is TGTGCCTGGAGTCAAGCGGAGCAGTTCTTC. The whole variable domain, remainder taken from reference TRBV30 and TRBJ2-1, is SQTIHQWPATLVQPVGSPLSLECTVEGTSNPNLYWYRQAAGRGLQLLFYSVGIGQISSEVPQNLSASRPQDRQFILSSKKLLLSDSGFYLCAWSQAEQFFGPGTRLTVL.

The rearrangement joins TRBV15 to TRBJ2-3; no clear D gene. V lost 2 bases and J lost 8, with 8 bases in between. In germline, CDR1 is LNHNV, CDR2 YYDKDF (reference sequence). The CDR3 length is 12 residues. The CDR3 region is CATSRTSGTQYF. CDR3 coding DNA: TGTGCCACCAGCAGAACCTCGGGTACGCAGTATTTT.

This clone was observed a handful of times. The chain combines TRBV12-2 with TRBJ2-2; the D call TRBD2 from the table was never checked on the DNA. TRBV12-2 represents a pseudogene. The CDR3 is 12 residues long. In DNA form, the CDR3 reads TGTGCAAGTCGCTTACGGGCCGGGGAGCTGTTTTTT. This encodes CASRLRAGELFF.

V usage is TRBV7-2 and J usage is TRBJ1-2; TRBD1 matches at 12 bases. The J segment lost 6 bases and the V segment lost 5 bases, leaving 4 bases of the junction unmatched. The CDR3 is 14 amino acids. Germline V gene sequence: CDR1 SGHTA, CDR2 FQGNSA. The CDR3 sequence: CASSLGQGADGYTF. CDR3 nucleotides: TGTGCCAGCAGCCTGGGACAGGGGGCGGATGGCTACACCTTC.

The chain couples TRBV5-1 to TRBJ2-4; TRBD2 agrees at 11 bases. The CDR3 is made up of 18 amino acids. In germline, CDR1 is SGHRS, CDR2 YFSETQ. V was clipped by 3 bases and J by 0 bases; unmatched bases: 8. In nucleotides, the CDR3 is TGCGCCAGCAGCTCCACTTTGACTAGCGGGGTAGCCAAAAACATTCAGTACTTC. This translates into CASSSTLTSGVAKNIQYF.

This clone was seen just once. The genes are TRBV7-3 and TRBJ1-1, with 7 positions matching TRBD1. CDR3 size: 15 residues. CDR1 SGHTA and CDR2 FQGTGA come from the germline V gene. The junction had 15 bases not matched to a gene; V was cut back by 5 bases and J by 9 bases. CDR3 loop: CASSLPMRQGGKAFF. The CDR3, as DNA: TGTGCCAGCAGCCTTCCAATGAGACAGGGCGGAAAAGCTTTCTTT.

This CDR3 reads CASSFQSYNEQFF. In nucleotides, the CDR3 is TGTGCCAGCAGCTTTCAATCCTACAATGAGCAGTTCTTC. This sequence joins TRBV7-2 and TRBJ2-1, with D uncertain. Trimming took off 3 bases at V and 1 base at J, with 4 bases between the two ends. The germline CDR1 and CDR2 sequences are SGHTA and FQGNSA. This CDR3 region has 13 residues.

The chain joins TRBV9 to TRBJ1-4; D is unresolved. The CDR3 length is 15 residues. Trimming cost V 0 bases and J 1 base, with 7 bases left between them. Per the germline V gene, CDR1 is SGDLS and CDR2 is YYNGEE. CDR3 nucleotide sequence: TGTGCCAGCAGCGTAGAAGCGGGAACTAATGAAAAACTGTTTTTT. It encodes CASSVEAGTNEKLFF.

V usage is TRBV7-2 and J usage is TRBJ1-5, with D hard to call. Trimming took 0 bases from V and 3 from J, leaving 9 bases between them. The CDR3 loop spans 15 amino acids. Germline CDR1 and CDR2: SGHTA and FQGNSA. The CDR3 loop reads CASSLAGANNQPQHF. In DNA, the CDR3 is TGTGCCAGCAGCTTAGCGGGAGCGAACAATCAGCCCCAGCATTTT.

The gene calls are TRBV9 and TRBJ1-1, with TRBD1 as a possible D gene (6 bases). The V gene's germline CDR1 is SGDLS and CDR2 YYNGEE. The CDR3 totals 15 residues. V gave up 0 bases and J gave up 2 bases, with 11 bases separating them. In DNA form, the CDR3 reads TGTGCCAGCAGCGTAGTACAGGGCATAAACACTGAAGCTTTCTTT. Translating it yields CASSVVQGINTEAFF.

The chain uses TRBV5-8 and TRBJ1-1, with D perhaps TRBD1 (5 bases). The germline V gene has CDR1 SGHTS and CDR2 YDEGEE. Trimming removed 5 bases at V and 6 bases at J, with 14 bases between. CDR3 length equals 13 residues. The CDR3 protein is CASSLDPGPEAFF. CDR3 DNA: TGTGCCAGCAGTCTGGACCCAGGGCCTGAAGCTTTCTTT.

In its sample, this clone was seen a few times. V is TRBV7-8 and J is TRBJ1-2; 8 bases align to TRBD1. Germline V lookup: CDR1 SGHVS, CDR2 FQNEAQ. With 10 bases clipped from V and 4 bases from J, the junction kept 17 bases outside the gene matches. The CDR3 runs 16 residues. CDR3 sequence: CATYGQGSGVFYGYTF. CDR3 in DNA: TGTGCCACTTACGGACAGGGTAGTGGGGTATTCTATGGCTACACCTTC.

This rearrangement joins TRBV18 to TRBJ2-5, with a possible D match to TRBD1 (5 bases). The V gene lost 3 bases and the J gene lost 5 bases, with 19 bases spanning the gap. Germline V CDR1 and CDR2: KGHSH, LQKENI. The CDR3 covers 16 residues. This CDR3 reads CASSPVRSGAKETQYF. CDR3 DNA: TGTGCCAGCTCACCGGTACGGTCTGGGGCGAAGGAGACCCAGTACTTC.

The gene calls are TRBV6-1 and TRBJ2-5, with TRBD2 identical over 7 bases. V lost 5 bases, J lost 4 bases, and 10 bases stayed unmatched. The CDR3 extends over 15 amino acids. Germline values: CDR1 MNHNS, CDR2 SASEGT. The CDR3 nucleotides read TGTGCCAGCAGTCCCAACGACGGCGGGGGAGAGACCCAGTACTTC. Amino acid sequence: CASSPNDGGGETQYF.

In DNA form, the CDR3 reads TGTGCCAGCAAACAGAGGGAGCATCAGCCCCAGCATTTT. It codes for CASKQREHQPQHF. The chain uses TRBV28 and TRBJ1-5; no clear D gene. In germline, CDR1 is MDHEN, CDR2 SYDVKM. This CDR3 has 13 residues. The V gene lost 7 bases and the J gene lost 5 bases, with 12 bases spanning the gap.

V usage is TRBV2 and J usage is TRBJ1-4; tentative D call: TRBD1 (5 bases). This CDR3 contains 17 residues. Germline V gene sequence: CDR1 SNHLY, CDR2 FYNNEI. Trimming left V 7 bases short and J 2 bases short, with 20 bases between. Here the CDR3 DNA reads TGTGCCAGCATCCTAAACGGGCTTTCAGGGACTAATGAAAAACTGTTTTTT. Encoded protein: CASILNGLSGTNEKLFF. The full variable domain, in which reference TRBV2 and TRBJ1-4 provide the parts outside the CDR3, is EPEVTQTPSHQVTQMGQEVILRCVPISNHLYFYWYRQILGQKVEFLVSFYNNEISEKSEIFDDQFSVERPDGSNFTLKIRSTKLEDSAMYFCASILNGLSGTNEKLFFGSGTQLSVL.

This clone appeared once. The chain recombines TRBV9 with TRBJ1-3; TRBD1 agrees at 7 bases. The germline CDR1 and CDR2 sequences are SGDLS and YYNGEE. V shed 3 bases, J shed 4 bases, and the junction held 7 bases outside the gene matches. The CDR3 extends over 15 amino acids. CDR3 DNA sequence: TGTGCCAGCAGCGCCGACAGGGTCTCCGGAAACACCATATATTTT. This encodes CASSADRVSGNTIYF.

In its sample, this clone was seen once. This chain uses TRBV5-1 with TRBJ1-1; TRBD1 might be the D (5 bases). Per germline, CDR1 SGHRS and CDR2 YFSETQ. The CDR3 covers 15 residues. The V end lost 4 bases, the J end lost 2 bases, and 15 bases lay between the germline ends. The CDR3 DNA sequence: TGCGCCAGCAGCATCGGACACCTAGGAAACACTGAAGCTTTCTTT. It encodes CASSIGHLGNTEAFF.